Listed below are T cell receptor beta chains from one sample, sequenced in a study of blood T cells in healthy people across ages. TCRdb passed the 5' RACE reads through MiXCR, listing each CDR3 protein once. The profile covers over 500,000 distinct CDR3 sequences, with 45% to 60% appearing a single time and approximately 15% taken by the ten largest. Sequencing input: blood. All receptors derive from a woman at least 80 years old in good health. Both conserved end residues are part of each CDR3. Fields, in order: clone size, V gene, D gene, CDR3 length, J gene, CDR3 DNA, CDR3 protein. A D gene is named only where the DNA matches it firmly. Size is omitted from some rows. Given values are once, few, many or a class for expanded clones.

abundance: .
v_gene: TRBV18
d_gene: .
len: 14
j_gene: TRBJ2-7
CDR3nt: TGTGCCAGCTCACCAGAGGGTCGCTCGGTCGAGCAGTACTTC
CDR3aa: CASSPEGRSVEQYF

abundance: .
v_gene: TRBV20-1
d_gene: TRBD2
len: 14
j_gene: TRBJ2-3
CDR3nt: TGCAGTGCCCAGCGGGAGGCGTACACAGATACGCAGTATTTT
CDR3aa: CSAQREAYTDTQYF

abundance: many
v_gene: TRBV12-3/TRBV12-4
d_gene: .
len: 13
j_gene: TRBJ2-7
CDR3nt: TGTGCCAGCAGTGGACAGCTAGACGCCGAGCAGTACTTC
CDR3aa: CASSGQLDAEQYF

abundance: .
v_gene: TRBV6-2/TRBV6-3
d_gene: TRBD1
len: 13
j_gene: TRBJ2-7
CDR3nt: TGTGCCATCGATGGGGACAGCCACTACGAGCAGTACTTC
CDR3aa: CAIDGDSHYEQYF

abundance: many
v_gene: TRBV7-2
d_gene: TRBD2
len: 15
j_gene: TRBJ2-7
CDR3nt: TGTGCCAGCAGCTTAGCTAAGCGGGGGACCTACGAGCAGTACTTC
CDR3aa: CASSLAKRGTYEQYF

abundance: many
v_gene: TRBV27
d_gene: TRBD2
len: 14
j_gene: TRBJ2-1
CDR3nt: TGTGCCAGCAGTTTTGCGGGAGGGTACAATGAGCAGTTCTTC
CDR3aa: CASSFAGGYNEQFF

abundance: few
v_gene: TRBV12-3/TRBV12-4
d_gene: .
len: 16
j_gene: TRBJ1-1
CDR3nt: TGTGCCAGCAGTTTAGGTTGGGCGGTTGGATTATCTGAAGCTTTCTTT
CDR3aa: CASSLGWAVGLSEAFF

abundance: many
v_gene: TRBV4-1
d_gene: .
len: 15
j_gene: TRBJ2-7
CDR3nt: TGCGCCAGCAGCCTACTCGGGACCCGGACCTACGAGCAGTACTTC
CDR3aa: CASSLLGTRTYEQYF

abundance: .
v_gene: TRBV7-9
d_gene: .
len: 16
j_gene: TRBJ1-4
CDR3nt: TGTGTCAGCAGCCGCCTCCTTGGAGGCTTAAATGAAAAACTGTTTTTT
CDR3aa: CVSSRLLGGLNEKLFF

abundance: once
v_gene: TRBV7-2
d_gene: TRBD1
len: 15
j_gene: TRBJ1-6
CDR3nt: TGTGCCAGCAGCTTACAGGGGGTTCGGGATTCACCCCTCCACTTT
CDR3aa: CASSLQGVRDSPLHF

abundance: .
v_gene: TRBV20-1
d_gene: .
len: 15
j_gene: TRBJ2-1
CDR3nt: TGCAGTGCTAGGGGGTGGCTAGAGTCCTACAATGAGCAGTTCTTC
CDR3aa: CSARGWLESYNEQFF

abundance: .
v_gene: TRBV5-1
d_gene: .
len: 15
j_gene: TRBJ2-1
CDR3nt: TGCGTCAGCAGCCTACGATGGGACCACAACGGTGAGCAGTTCTTC
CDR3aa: CVSSLRWDHNGEQFF

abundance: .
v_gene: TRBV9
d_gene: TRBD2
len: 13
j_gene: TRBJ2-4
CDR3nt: TGTGCCAGCAGCGGGACTAGCGATGGCATTCAGTACTTC
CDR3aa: CASSGTSDGIQYF

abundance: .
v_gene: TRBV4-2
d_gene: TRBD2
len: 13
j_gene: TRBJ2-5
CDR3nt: TGTGCCAGCAGCCACCGGGGGGAAGAGACCCAGTACTTC
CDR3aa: CASSHRGEETQYF

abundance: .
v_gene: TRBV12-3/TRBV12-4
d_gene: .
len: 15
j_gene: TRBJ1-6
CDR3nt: TGTGCCAGCAACCCGGGGGGGGGCAGGAATTCACCCCTCCACTTT
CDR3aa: CASNPGGGRNSPLHF

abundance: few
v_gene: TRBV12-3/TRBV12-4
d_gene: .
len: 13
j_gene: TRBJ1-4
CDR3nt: TGTGCCAGCAGTTTAACTATATGGGAAAAACTGTTTTTT
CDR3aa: CASSLTIWEKLFF

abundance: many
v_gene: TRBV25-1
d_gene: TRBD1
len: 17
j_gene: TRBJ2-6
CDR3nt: TGTGCCAGCAGGGACGGACAGGGGATGCCTGGGGCCAACGTCCTGACTTTC
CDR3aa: CASRDGQGMPGANVLTF

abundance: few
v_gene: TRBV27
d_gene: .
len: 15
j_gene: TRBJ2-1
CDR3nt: TGTGCCAGCAGCTGGGGGGGGGCGACCTCCAATGAGCAGTTCTTC
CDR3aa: CASSWGGATSNEQFF

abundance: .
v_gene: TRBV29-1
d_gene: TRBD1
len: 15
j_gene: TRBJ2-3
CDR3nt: TGCAGCGTTGAAACCCGGGACAGGGATATAGATACGCAGTATTTT
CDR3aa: CSVETRDRDIDTQYF

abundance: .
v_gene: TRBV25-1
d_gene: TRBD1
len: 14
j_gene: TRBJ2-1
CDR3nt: TGTGCCAGCATAGACAGGGGGCTTCGCAATGAGCAGTTCTTC
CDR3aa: CASIDRGLRNEQFF

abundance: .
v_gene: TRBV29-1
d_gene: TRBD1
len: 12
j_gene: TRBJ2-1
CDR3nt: TGCAGCGTATCCCGACAGGGCCATGAGCAGTTCTTC
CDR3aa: CSVSRQGHEQFF

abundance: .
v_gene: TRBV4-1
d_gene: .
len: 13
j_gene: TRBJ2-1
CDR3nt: TGCGCCAGCAGCCCCCAGGACTCCTACGAGCAGTTCTTC
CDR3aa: CASSPQDSYEQFF

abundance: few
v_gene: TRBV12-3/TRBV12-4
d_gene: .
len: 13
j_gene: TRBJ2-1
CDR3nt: TGTGCCAGCAGTGGCCCTAGGGCTCGAGAGCAGTTCTTC
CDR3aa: CASSGPRAREQFF

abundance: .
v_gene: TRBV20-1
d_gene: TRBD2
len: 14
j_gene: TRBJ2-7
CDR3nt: TGCAGTGCTAGATGGCTAGCGGGAGTTAGAGAGCAGTACTTC
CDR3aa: CSARWLAGVREQYF

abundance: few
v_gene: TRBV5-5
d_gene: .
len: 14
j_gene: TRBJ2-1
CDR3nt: TGTGCCAGCAGCTTGGAAGGGGAACGATCGGGGCAGTTCTTC
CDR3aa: CASSLEGERSGQFF

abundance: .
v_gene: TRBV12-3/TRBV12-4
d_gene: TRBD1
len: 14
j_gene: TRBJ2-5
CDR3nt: TGTGCCAGCAGTTCACAGGGGATCCAAGAGACCCAGTACTTC
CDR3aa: CASSSQGIQETQYF

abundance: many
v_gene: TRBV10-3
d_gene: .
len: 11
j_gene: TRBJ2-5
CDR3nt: TGTGCCATCAGTGAGGGAGAGACCCAGTACTTC
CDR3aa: CAISEGETQYF

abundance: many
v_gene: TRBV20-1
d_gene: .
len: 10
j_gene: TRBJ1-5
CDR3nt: TGCAGTGCTCAAGGACAGCCCCAGCATTTT
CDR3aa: CSAQGQPQHF

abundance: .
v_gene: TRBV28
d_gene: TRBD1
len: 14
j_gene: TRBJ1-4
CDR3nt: TGTGCCAGCAGTTCCGGGACAGGGGATGAAAAACTGTTTTTT
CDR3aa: CASSSGTGDEKLFF

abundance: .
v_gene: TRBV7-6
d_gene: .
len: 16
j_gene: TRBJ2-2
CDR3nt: TGTGCCAGCAGCACCGAGGGTGGCAAGAACACCGGGGAGCTGTTTTTT
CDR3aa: CASSTEGGKNTGELFF

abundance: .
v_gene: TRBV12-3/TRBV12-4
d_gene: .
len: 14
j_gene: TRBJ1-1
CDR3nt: TGTGCCAGTAGTTTGAGGGAGGGGTACACTGAAGCTTTCTTT
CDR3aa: CASSLREGYTEAFF

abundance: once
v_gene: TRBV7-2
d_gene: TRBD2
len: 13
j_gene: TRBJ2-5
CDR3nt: TGTGCCAGTAGCTCCAGGACTAGCGATGAGCAGTACTTC
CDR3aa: CASSSRTSDEQYF

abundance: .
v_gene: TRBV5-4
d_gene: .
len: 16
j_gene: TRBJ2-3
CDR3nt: TGTGCCAGCAGCTTGTGGACGGGAGCGAGCACGGATACGCAGTATTTT
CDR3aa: CASSLWTGASTDTQYF

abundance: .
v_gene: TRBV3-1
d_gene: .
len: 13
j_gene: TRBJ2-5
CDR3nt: TGTGCCAGCAGCCAGAAGGGGGGAGAGACCCAGTACTTC
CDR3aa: CASSQKGGETQYF

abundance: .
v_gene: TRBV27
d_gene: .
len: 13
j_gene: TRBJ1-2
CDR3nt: TGTGCCAGCAGTCCGCACGCAAAAAATGGCTACACCTTC
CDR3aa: CASSPHAKNGYTF

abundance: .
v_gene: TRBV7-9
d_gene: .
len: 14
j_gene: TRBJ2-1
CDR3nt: TGTGCCAGCAGCTTAGGGGACCTCCAAAGTAGGCAGTTCTTC
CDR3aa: CASSLGDLQSRQFF

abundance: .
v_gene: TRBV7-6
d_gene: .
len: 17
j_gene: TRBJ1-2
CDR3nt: TGTGCCAGCAGCCCGGGACGACCCATGGGCACGAATTATGGCTACACCTTC
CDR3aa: CASSPGRPMGTNYGYTF

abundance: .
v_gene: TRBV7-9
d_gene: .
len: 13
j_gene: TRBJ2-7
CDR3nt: TGTGCCAGCAGCCTTGACTATTCCACCGAGCAGTACTTC
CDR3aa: CASSLDYSTEQYF

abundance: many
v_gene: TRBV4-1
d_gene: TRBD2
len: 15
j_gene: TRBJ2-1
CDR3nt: TGCGCCAGCAGCTCAACTAGCGGGGGGTACAATGAGCAGTTCTTC
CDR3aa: CASSSTSGGYNEQFF

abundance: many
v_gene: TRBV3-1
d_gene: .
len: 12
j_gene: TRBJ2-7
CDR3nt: TGTGCCAGCAGCCAAGAAGGTCACGAGCAGTACTTC
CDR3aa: CASSQEGHEQYF

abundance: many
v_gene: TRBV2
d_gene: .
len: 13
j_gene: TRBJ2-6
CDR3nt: TGTGCCAGCATGAGCCCCGGGGCCAACGTCCTGACTTTC
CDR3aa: CASMSPGANVLTF

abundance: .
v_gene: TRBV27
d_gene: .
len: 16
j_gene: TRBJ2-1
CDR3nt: TGTGCCAGCAGCGGGTGGAGTGCTAGCTCCTACAATGAGCAGTTCTTC
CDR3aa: CASSGWSASSYNEQFF

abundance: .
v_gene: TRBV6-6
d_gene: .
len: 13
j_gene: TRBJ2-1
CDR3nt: TGTGCCACCGCCCCCCAGGGATGGCATGAGCAGTTCTTC
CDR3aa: CATAPQGWHEQFF

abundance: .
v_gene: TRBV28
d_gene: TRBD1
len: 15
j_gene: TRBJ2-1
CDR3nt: TGTGCCAGCAGGATCGGGACAGCCTACTACAATGAGCAGTTCTTC
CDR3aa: CASRIGTAYYNEQFF

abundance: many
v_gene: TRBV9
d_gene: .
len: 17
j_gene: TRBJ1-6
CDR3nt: TGTGCCAGCAGCCCCCTGGACGGAAGCTCCTATAATTCACCCCTCCACTTT
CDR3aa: CASSPLDGSSYNSPLHF

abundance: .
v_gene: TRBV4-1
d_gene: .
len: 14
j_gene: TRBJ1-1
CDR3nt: TGCGCCAGCAAAAAAGGGGGGCGAGTTACTGAAGCTTTCTTT
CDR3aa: CASKKGGRVTEAFF

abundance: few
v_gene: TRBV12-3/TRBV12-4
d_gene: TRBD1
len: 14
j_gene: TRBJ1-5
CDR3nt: TGTGCCAGCAGGTCGACAGGGAGCAATCAGCCCCAGCATTTT
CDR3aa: CASRSTGSNQPQHF

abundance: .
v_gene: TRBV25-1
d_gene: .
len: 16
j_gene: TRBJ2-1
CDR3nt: TGTGCCAGCAGTGCAAGCATCAGGGGGGCCCGCGATGAGCAGTTCTTC
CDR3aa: CASSASIRGARDEQFF

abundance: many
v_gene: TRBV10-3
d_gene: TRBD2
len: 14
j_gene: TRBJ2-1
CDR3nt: TGTGCCATCAGTTCTAGCGGGGGTACGAATGAGCAGTTCTTC
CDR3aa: CAISSSGGTNEQFF

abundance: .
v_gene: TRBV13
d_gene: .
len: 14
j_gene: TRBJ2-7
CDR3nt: TGTGCCAGCAGCTTAAAGTTGAGCTCCTACGAGCAGTACTTC
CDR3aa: CASSLKLSSYEQYF

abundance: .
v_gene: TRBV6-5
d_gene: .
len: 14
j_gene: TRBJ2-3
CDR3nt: TGTGCCAGCAGTTACAGTTTGGGGGGAGATACGCAGTATTTT
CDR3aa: CASSYSLGGDTQYF

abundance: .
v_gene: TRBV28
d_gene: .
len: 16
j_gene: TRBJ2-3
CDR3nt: TGTGCCAGCAGCTCTCAGGGCGGGGGCAGCACAGATACGCAGTATTTT
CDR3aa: CASSSQGGGSTDTQYF

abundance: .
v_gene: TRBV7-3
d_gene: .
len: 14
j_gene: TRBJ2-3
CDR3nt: TGTGCCAGCAAATCTACAGAGACCACAGATACGCAGTATTTT
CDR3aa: CASKSTETTDTQYF

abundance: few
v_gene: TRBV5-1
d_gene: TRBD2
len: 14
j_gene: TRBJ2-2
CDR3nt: TGCGCCAGCGAGCTTGGGCGGGAGTTCGGGGAGCTGTTTTTT
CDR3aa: CASELGREFGELFF

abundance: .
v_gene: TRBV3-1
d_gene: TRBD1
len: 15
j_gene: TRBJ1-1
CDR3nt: TGTGCCAGCACCCAAAAGGGGACAGGGGGAACTGAAGCTTTCTTT
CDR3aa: CASTQKGTGGTEAFF

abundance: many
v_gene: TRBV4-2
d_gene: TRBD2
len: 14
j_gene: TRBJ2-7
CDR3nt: TGTGCCAGCAGCCAAGAATGGCGGGAGTACGAGCAGTACTTC
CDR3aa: CASSQEWREYEQYF

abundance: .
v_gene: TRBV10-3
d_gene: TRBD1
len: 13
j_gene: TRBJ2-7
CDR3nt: TGTGCCATCAGTGAGAAGGACAGGGGCGAGCAGTACTTC
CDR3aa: CAISEKDRGEQYF

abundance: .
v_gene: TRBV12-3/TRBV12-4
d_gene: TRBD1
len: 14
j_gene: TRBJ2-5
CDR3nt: TGTGCCAGCACCCCCGGGACAGCCAAAGAGACCCAGTACTTC
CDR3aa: CASTPGTAKETQYF

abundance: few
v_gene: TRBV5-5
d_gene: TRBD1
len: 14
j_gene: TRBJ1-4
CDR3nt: TGTGCCAGCAGCTTGACAGGGGTTAATGAAAAACTGTTTTTT
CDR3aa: CASSLTGVNEKLFF